Below, one TCR beta chain is given with its context. Its antigen is still unknown. The data were taken from a study of regulatory T cells in long-lasting Graves disease. In the study overall: Over-5-year antithyroid drug use with positive TSH receptor antibodies defined persistent Graves' disease in the study.

For TCR beta, libraries came from iRepertoire HTBI primers and Arm-PCR of CDR3 regions. TCRdb ran MiXCR on the multiplex PCR reads and lists one entry per CDR3 protein. In the table there are around 460,000 distinct CDR3 sequences, about 22% of which are singletons. With 2 bases removed from V and 2 bases from J, the gap between germline ends came to 9 bases. Germline V CDR1 and CDR2: GTSNPN, SVGIG (reference sequence). The CDR3 is 13 amino acids. The study's findings and limits: Persistent disease was characterized by preferential usage of TRBV28, TRBJ1-2 and TRBJ2-5. Newly diagnosed Graves' patients exceeded persistent ones in TCR diversity.

Time point denoted: persistent/refractory GD, antithyroid drugs over 5 years with positive TRAb. TCR sequences were obtained from RNA taken from PBMCs. Diagnosing Graves' disease relied on the American Thyroid Association guidelines. The rearrangement links TRBV30 to TRBJ1-2, with D unclear. The starting material was peripheral blood mononuclear cells (PBMCs), obtained when the disease was refractory, from a patient treated with antithyroid drugs. The origin of this receptor is a female donor with Graves disease. CDR3: CAWSMTLNYGYTF. The CDR3 nucleotides are TGTGCCTGGAGTATGACTCTGAACTATGGCTACACCTTC.